This T cell receptor beta chain was retrieved from a study of cytomegalovirus exposure and HLA in healthy donors. Study-level findings and limits: Accurate prediction of HLA-A and HLA-B alleles (for most subjects) was reportedly achieved from TCR beta sequences. 87-base-pair reads could not separate some V segments, including TRBV6-2 and TRBV6-3. Most CMV-associated TCR beta chains appeared HLA-restricted in a later analysis. Near-uniform donor sequencing depth was presumed by presence/absence analyses.

It was with 60 Vbeta and 13 Jbeta primers that the PCR ran. Generated by immunoSEQ multiplex PCR, the TCRdb table keeps only in-frame clones and is missing some. The sample shows roughly 150,000 clones, approximately 83% of them seen only once. In the case of this clone: Its specificity is unknown.

The CDR3 runs to 16 residues. J gave up 4 bases and V 3 bases, and 8 bases lay outside the gene matches. Germline V lookup: CDR1 SGHVS, CDR2 FNYEAQ. The J gene is TRBJ1-4, the V gene TRBV7-6, with 7 bases matching TRBD1. The sequence was obtained from a boy younger than 10 in good health and CMV-seronegative. The sequenced sample consisted of PBMCs. CDR3 DNA sequence: TGTGCCAGCAGCTTGGAAGATGGGACAGTTAATGAAAAACTGTTTTTT. It codes for CASSLEDGTVNEKLFF.